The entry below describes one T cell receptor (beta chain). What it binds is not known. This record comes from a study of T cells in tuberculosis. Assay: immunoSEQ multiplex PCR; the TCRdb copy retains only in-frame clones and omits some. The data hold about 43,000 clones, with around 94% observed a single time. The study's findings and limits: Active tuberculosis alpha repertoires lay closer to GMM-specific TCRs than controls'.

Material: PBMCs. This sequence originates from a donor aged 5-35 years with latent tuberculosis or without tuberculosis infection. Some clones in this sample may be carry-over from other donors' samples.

The CDR3 region is CASSIRAGVLAKNIQYF. The DNA of the CDR3 is TGTGCCAGTAGTATCCGGGCGGGAGTGCTAGCCAAAAACATTCAGTACTTC. The chain recombines TRBV19 with TRBJ2-4, with TRBD2 matching over 7 bases. Germline values: CDR1 LNHDA, CDR2 SQIVND (reference sequence). The CDR3 loop spans 17 amino acids. Trimming at V came to 3 bases and at J to 0 bases, leaving 8 bases not matched to a gene.